The rows below give T cell receptor beta chains drawn from one sample of a study of chemoradiotherapy in HPV16-positive cancers. Using immunoSEQ multiplex PCR, the repertoire was profiled, and TCRdb retains in-frame clones only, with some absent. The sample yields 1,500 to 2,000 clones, about nine tenths seen once. Sequencing was performed on tumor tissue, taken from a patient who underwent chemoradiotherapy. The receptors originated from a human donor with HPV-associated anogenital cancer. CDR3s include the opening cysteine and the closing phenylalanine or tryptophan. A D gene is named only where the DNA matches it firmly. Size is omitted from some rows. Given values are once, few, many or a class for expanded clones.

V gene: TRBV7-8; clone size: once; J gene: TRBJ1-5; D gene: TRBD1; CDR3 DNA: TGTGCCAGCAGCTTTAATCCAGGGGGGAGGTATAGCAATCAGCCCCAGCATTTT; CDR3 protein: CASSFNPGGRYSNQPQHF
V gene: TRBV9; clone size: .; J gene: TRBJ2-6; D gene: .; CDR3 DNA: TGTGCCAGCAGCGTCAGTCCGGGTTGGTCTGGGGCCAACGTCCTGACTTTC; CDR3 protein: CASSVSPGWSGANVLTF
V gene: TRBV5-1; clone size: .; J gene: TRBJ1-2; D gene: TRBD1; CDR3 DNA: TGCGCCAGCAGCTCTCAAACAGGGGCGCCCGGCTACACCTTC; CDR3 protein: CASSSQTGAPGYTF
V gene: TRBV29-1; clone size: .; J gene: TRBJ2-5; D gene: .; CDR3 DNA: TGCAGCGTTGAAGGTGGGAGCGGTGGGACCCAGTACTTC; CDR3 protein: CSVEGGSGGTQYF
V gene: TRBV21-1; clone size: .; J gene: TRBJ2-7; D gene: .; CDR3 DNA: TGTGCCAGCAGCAAAGGGGCAGGAACCTACGAGCAGTACTTC; CDR3 protein: CASSKGAGTYEQYF
V gene: TRBV11-3; clone size: .; J gene: TRBJ2-4; D gene: .; CDR3 DNA: TGTGCCAGCAGCTTAGAAACCCAAAACATTCAGTACTTC; CDR3 protein: CASSLETQNIQYF
V gene: TRBV10-2; clone size: .; J gene: TRBJ1-5; D gene: .; CDR3 DNA: TGCGCCACCACGATGGGCAGGGGATCACAGCCCCAGCATTTT; CDR3 protein: CATTMGRGSQPQHF
V gene: TRBV6-5; clone size: .; J gene: TRBJ1-2; D gene: .; CDR3 DNA: TGTGCCAGCAGTTACACCACAGGGAGGTCTAACTATGGCTACACCTTC; CDR3 protein: CASSYTTGRSNYGYTF
V gene: TRBV14; clone size: .; J gene: TRBJ1-1; D gene: TRBD1; CDR3 DNA: TGTGCCAGCAGCCAAAACGGGACAGGATCCGTGAACACTGAAGCTTTCTTT; CDR3 protein: CASSQNGTGSVNTEAFF
V gene: TRBV5-1; clone size: .; J gene: TRBJ2-1; D gene: TRBD2; CDR3 DNA: TGCGCCAGCAGCTTGGGGTTCACTAGCGGGTTCCGGCACAATGAGCAGTTCTTC; CDR3 protein: CASSLGFTSGFRHNEQFF
V gene: TRBV19; clone size: .; J gene: TRBJ1-2; D gene: TRBD1; CDR3 DNA: TGTGCCAGTATCCACGGACAGGGAGCCTATGGCTACACCTTC; CDR3 protein: CASIHGQGAYGYTF
V gene: TRBV5-6; clone size: once; J gene: TRBJ2-7; D gene: .; CDR3 DNA: TGTGCCAGCAGCTCGACTCGGGAGCAGTACTTC; CDR3 protein: CASSSTREQYF
V gene: TRBV5-1; clone size: .; J gene: TRBJ1-2; D gene: TRBD1; CDR3 DNA: TGCGCCAGCAGCTTGGCTTCTTTCGGACAGGGGTTGGGGGGCTACACCTTC; CDR3 protein: CASSLASFGQGLGGYTF
V gene: TRBV21-1; clone size: .; J gene: TRBJ1-1; D gene: .; CDR3 DNA: TGTGCCAGCAGTTCTATAATCCCGGGTGAGGGCACTGAAGCTTTCTTT; CDR3 protein: CASSSIIPGEGTEAFF
V gene: TRBV6-5; clone size: .; J gene: TRBJ2-7; D gene: TRBD1; CDR3 DNA: TGTGCCAGCAGTTACCGGACAGGGTCCTACGAGCAGTACTTC; CDR3 protein: CASSYRTGSYEQYF
V gene: TRBV7-2; clone size: .; J gene: TRBJ1-4; D gene: .; CDR3 DNA: TGTGCCAGCAGCTTATCTAGGGATGAAAAACTGTTTTTT; CDR3 protein: CASSLSRDEKLFF
V gene: TRBV13; clone size: .; J gene: TRBJ1-2; D gene: TRBD1; CDR3 DNA: TGTGCCAGCAGCTTAGTGAGGGACAGGGACTATGGCTACACCTTC; CDR3 protein: CASSLVRDRDYGYTF
V gene: TRBV7-2; clone size: .; J gene: TRBJ2-3; D gene: .; CDR3 DNA: TGTGCCAGCAGCTCCTTACCCCCTAGCACAGATACGCAGTATTTT; CDR3 protein: CASSSLPPSTDTQYF
V gene: TRBV30; clone size: .; J gene: TRBJ1-1; D gene: .; CDR3 DNA: TGTGCCTGGAGTGTACAGGGAAGAGGCACTGAAGCTTTCTTT; CDR3 protein: CAWSVQGRGTEAFF
V gene: TRBV6-6; clone size: .; J gene: TRBJ1-2; D gene: .; CDR3 DNA: TGTGCCAGCAGTTACACACCGACGCATAACTATGGCTACACCTTC; CDR3 protein: CASSYTPTHNYGYTF
V gene: TRBV6-4; clone size: .; J gene: TRBJ2-3; D gene: TRBD2; CDR3 DNA: TGTGCCAGCAGTGACCTAGCGGGTGGAAGCACAGATACGCAGTATTTT; CDR3 protein: CASSDLAGGSTDTQYF
V gene: TRBV7-6; clone size: .; J gene: TRBJ1-3; D gene: TRBD1; CDR3 DNA: TGTGCCAGCAGCTCAGGGGGCGCAGCTGGAAACACCATATATTTT; CDR3 protein: CASSSGGAAGNTIYF
V gene: TRBV15; clone size: .; J gene: TRBJ2-1; D gene: .; CDR3 DNA: TGTGCCACCAGCAGAAGGACAGTCAATGAGCAGTTCTTC; CDR3 protein: CATSRRTVNEQFF
V gene: TRBV19; clone size: .; J gene: TRBJ1-3; D gene: .; CDR3 DNA: TGTGCCAGTAGTCCTCAAATGACTTACTCTGGAAACACCATATATTTT; CDR3 protein: CASSPQMTYSGNTIYF
V gene: TRBV10-3; clone size: .; J gene: TRBJ2-7; D gene: TRBD2; CDR3 DNA: TGTGCCATCAGCGAGGGACTAGCGGGGAACGAGCAGTACTTC; CDR3 protein: CAISEGLAGNEQYF
V gene: TRBV7-9; clone size: .; J gene: TRBJ1-1; D gene: .; CDR3 DNA: TGTGCCAGCAGCTTATCATGGGGGAACACTGAAGCTTTCTTT; CDR3 protein: CASSLSWGNTEAFF
V gene: TRBV10-3; clone size: .; J gene: TRBJ2-1; D gene: TRBD2; CDR3 DNA: TGTGCCATCAGTGACTCGACTAGCGGGAGGCCGAGCTCCTACAATGAGCAGTTCTTC; CDR3 protein: CAISDSTSGRPSSYNEQFF
V gene: TRBV5-1; clone size: .; J gene: TRBJ2-1; D gene: TRBD1; CDR3 DNA: TGCGCCAGCAGCTTGATCGGACAGGCGTCCTACAATGAGCAGTTCTTC; CDR3 protein: CASSLIGQASYNEQFF
V gene: TRBV4-3; clone size: .; J gene: TRBJ1-2; D gene: .; CDR3 DNA: TGCGCCAGCAGCCAAGTCGGGATTTCCTATGGCTACACCTTC; CDR3 protein: CASSQVGISYGYTF
V gene: TRBV25-1; clone size: .; J gene: TRBJ1-2; D gene: .; CDR3 DNA: TGTGCCAGCAGTGTTTCAGGGGCCCTGGGCTACACCTTC; CDR3 protein: CASSVSGALGYTF
V gene: TRBV18; clone size: .; J gene: TRBJ2-7; D gene: .; CDR3 DNA: TGTGCCAGCTCACCCACGAGCCAGGGGATCTTGGCCGAGCAGTACTTC; CDR3 protein: CASSPTSQGILAEQYF
V gene: TRBV18; clone size: .; J gene: TRBJ1-1; D gene: .; CDR3 DNA: TGTGCCAGCTCACCAAGTGCAGGGAACACTGAAGCTTTCTTT; CDR3 protein: CASSPSAGNTEAFF
V gene: TRBV21-1; clone size: .; J gene: TRBJ2-7; D gene: .; CDR3 DNA: TGTGCCAGCAGCAAAGTAATAGGCTGGCTCGATTACGAGCAGTACTTC; CDR3 protein: CASSKVIGWLDYEQYF
V gene: TRBV28; clone size: .; J gene: TRBJ2-1; D gene: TRBD1; CDR3 DNA: TGTGCCAGCAGTCCCCAATCCGGGACAGGGGGCTCCTACAATGAGCAGTTCTTC; CDR3 protein: CASSPQSGTGGSYNEQFF
V gene: TRBV28; clone size: .; J gene: TRBJ2-7; D gene: TRBD1; CDR3 DNA: TGTGCCAGCAGTTTGGGACAGCTCTACGAGCAGTACTTC; CDR3 protein: CASSLGQLYEQYF
V gene: TRBV6-5; clone size: once; J gene: TRBJ1-4; D gene: .; CDR3 DNA: TGTGCCAGCAGCAGAGGTTGGGCTAATGAAAAACTGTTTTTT; CDR3 protein: CASSRGWANEKLFF
V gene: TRBV7-2; clone size: .; J gene: TRBJ2-1; D gene: .; CDR3 DNA: TGTGCCAGCAAATACCCCAGCGGCAATGAGCAGTTCTTC; CDR3 protein: CASKYPSGNEQFF
V gene: TRBV5-5; clone size: .; J gene: TRBJ1-3; D gene: .; CDR3 DNA: TGTGCCAGCAGCTTGGGCCAGTCTGGAAACACCATATATTTT; CDR3 protein: CASSLGQSGNTIYF
V gene: TRBV10-3; clone size: .; J gene: TRBJ1-2; D gene: .; CDR3 DNA: TGTGCCATCAGGCCCCAGGGTAACTATGGCTACACCTTC; CDR3 protein: CAIRPQGNYGYTF
V gene: TRBV9; clone size: .; J gene: TRBJ2-2; D gene: .; CDR3 DNA: TGTGCCAGCAGCGTAGCGACAGACACCGGGGAGCTGTTTTTT; CDR3 protein: CASSVATDTGELFF
V gene: TRBV5-5; clone size: .; J gene: TRBJ1-1; D gene: .; CDR3 DNA: TGTGCCAGCAGCCCCGGAAGAGATGAAGCTTTCTTT; CDR3 protein: CASSPGRDEAFF
V gene: TRBV25-1; clone size: .; J gene: TRBJ2-2; D gene: .; CDR3 DNA: TGTGCCAGCAGTGAACGCAGGCACGACACCGGGGAGCTGTTTTTT; CDR3 protein: CASSERRHDTGELFF
V gene: TRBV19; clone size: .; J gene: TRBJ1-3; D gene: .; CDR3 DNA: TGTGCCAGTAGGACCGTAGGAAACACCATATATTTT; CDR3 protein: CASRTVGNTIYF
V gene: TRBV19; clone size: .; J gene: TRBJ1-2; D gene: TRBD1; CDR3 DNA: TGTGCCAGTAGTAAGGGACAGGGAAGGAGCTACACCTTC; CDR3 protein: CASSKGQGRSYTF
V gene: TRBV7-2; clone size: .; J gene: TRBJ1-2; D gene: .; CDR3 DNA: TGTGCCAGCAGCTTAGAATTGAGGGACGGAGGGTATGGCTACACCTTC; CDR3 protein: CASSLELRDGGYGYTF
V gene: TRBV19; clone size: .; J gene: TRBJ2-6; D gene: .; CDR3 DNA: TGTGCCAGTAGTATAGGCTCTGGGGCCAACGTCCTGACTTTC; CDR3 protein: CASSIGSGANVLTF